This T cell receptor (beta chain) was found in a study of CD8 T cells in ankylosing spondylitis. Broader study findings: Within ankylosing spondylitis blood, a TCR beta motif made up of roughly eight highly homologous variants appeared to be characteristic. Significantly higher representation of disease-linked clones was reported for matched ankylosing spondylitis synovial fluid.

TCRdb independently ran MiXCR on the 5' RACE reads; one entry per CDR3 protein. This table holds some 840,000 distinct CDR3 sequences, about 10% found once. The V end lost 3 bases, the J end lost 5 bases, and 10 bases lay between the germline ends. The CDR3 totals 13 residues. Germline V gives CDR1 ENHRY, CDR2 SYGVKD. This clonotype was seen a few times. Its antigen is still unknown. The sample was blood, either unsorted or a sorted T cell fraction (not recorded which). The clonotype originates from a male donor with ankylosing spondylitis. The rearrangement joins TRBV10-3 to TRBJ2-5, with D possibly being TRBD1 (5 bases). CDR3 nucleotide sequence: TGTGCCATCAGTGACAGGGTTCGGGAGACCCAGTACTTC. This codes for CAISDRVRETQYF.